This is a list of T cell receptor beta chains from one sample in a study of T cells in Graves' hyperthyroidism and ophthalmopathy. TCRdb passed the multiplex PCR reads through MiXCR, listing each CDR3 protein once. Among approximately 590,000 distinct CDR3 sequences listed, 15% to 18% were seen once. Material: blood. Receptors were obtained from a woman in her thirties with Graves' hyperthyroidism. Both conserved end residues are part of each CDR3. The D gene is left open where the match is weak. Clone size, where shown, is once, few, many, or a class for clones that have expanded.

d_call	j_call	v_call	clone_size	cdr3_nt	cdr3_aa
-	TRBJ2-3	TRBV5-1	few	TGCGCCAGCTTTATGACAGGCGATACGCAGTATTTT	CASFMTGDTQYF
-	TRBJ2-5	TRBV9	few	TGTGCCAGCAGCGTAGCTACAGGGACCCAGTACTTC	CASSVATGTQYF
-	TRBJ2-2	TRBV5-4	once	TGTGCCAGCAGCCCGGGGGCGGGCGCGAACACCGGGGAGCTGTTTTTT	CASSPGAGANTGELFF
-	TRBJ2-7	TRBV11-2	-	TGTGCCAGTAGTATAAACAGCGACTACGAGCAGTACTTC	CASSINSDYEQYF
-	TRBJ2-5	TRBV6-5	-	TGTGCCAACAGGGAAGGCGAGACCCAGTACTTC	CANREGETQYF
-	TRBJ1-5	TRBV27	many	TGTGCCAGCAGTTTATATGAGGTAGTCAATCAGCCCCAGCATTTT	CASSLYEVVNQPQHF
TRBD1	TRBJ2-3	TRBV29-1	few	TGCAGCGTCCCGGGACAGAGAATTAGCACAGATACGCAGTATTTT	CSVPGQRISTDTQYF
TRBD1	TRBJ1-1	TRBV10-3	many	TGTGCCATCAGAGAAGACAGGGGTGAAGCTTTCTTT	CAIREDRGEAFF
TRBD1	TRBJ2-7	TRBV10-3	many	TGTGCCATCAGCGCCGGGACAGAAAGTTTCTACGAGCAGTACTTC	CAISAGTESFYEQYF
-	TRBJ2-1	TRBV20-1	many	TGCAGTGCTAGAGACCCGCGCAATGAGCAGTTCTTC	CSARDPRNEQFF
-	TRBJ2-3	TRBV27	few	TGTGCCAGCAGATCTGAGAGTCCAAGGGGCACAGATACGCAGTATTTT	CASRSESPRGTDTQYF
TRBD2	TRBJ2-1	TRBV5-1	few	TGCGCCAGCAGCCCTCCGGGACTAGCGGGGCCCCACTCCTACAATGAGCAGTTCTTC	CASSPPGLAGPHSYNEQFF
-	TRBJ1-3	TRBV10-3	few	TGTGCCATCAGTGCAGGGCAAGGAAACACCATATATTTT	CAISAGQGNTIYF
-	TRBJ1-5	TRBV7-2	-	TGTGCCAGCAGCTCCCTCGGCCGAGATCAGCCCCAGCATTTT	CASSSLGRDQPQHF
-	TRBJ2-7	TRBV28	many	TGTGCCAGCAGGGACTTGAACACCTACGAGCAGTACTTC	CASRDLNTYEQYF
TRBD2	TRBJ2-1	TRBV24-1	-	TGTGCCACCATTTTGGCCCTCGACCCGGGACTAGCGGACAATGAGCAGTTCTTC	CATILALDPGLADNEQFF
-	TRBJ1-4	TRBV10-3	few	TGTGCCATCTGCAATGGGACACCAAGAGCGTTAATTGAAAAACTGTTTTTT	CAICNGTPRALIEKLFF
-	TRBJ2-2	TRBV12-3/TRBV12-4	few	TGTGCCAGCAGGGGGGACCCCCCCACCGGGGAGCTGTTTTTT	CASRGDPPTGELFF
-	TRBJ2-2	TRBV30	many	TGTGCCTGGAGTGGAGGCAGCGGGGAGCTGTTTTTT	CAWSGGSGELFF
TRBD2	TRBJ2-1	TRBV11-2	-	TGTGCCAGCAGCTTGGAGCGGGAGGGCCGATATGAGCAGTTCTTC	CASSLEREGRYEQFF
TRBD1	TRBJ2-3	TRBV20-1	-	TGCAGTGCTACCCCGGGACAGGGGATCACAGATACGCAGTATTTT	CSATPGQGITDTQYF
-	TRBJ2-7	TRBV20-1	many	TGCAGTGCTAGTCAAGGGCAGCTCAGCGAGCAGTACTTC	CSASQGQLSEQYF
TRBD2	TRBJ2-2	TRBV5-1	-	TGCGCCAGCAGCTTGCGAGTGGGAGGGCCTCCCGGGGAGCTGTTTTTT	CASSLRVGGPPGELFF
TRBD1	TRBJ1-5	TRBV20-1	few	TGCAGTGCTAAAAAGTGGGACAGGGGCGCTCTTAGCAATCAGCCCCAGCATTTT	CSAKKWDRGALSNQPQHF
TRBD2	TRBJ2-7	TRBV30	-	TGTGCCTGGAGTAGATTGGGACTAGCGGGAGGGCCTCCCTACGAGCAGTACTTC	CAWSRLGLAGGPPYEQYF
-	TRBJ2-1	TRBV20-1	-	TGCAGTGCCGTATGGTCAAGCTCCTACAATGAGCAGTTCTTC	CSAVWSSSYNEQFF
TRBD1	TRBJ1-2	TRBV20-1	few	TGCAGCTCTCAGGGGGACGACTATGGCTACACCTTC	CSSQGDDYGYTF
TRBD2	TRBJ2-1	TRBV7-2	many	TGTGCCAGCAGGCTCGGGGGCGGGAGGTCTTACAATGAGCAGTTCTTC	CASRLGGGRSYNEQFF